The 28 T cell receptor beta chains in this list originate from one sample, sequenced in a study of blood T cell repertoires in COVID-19. Assay used: immunoSEQ multiplex PCR; TCRdb lists only in-frame clones, some missing. The sample yields 650,000 to 800,000 clones, around 90% seen once. Sequences were obtained from peripheral blood. The receptors were gathered from a woman younger than 30 with acute or convalescent COVID-19.

This sequence joins TRBV2 and TRBJ1-1, with D tentatively TRBD1 (5 bases). V was cut by 3 bases and J by 5 bases, with 10 bases left in between. The CDR3 runs to 13 residues. The germline V gene has CDR1 SNHLY and CDR2 FYNNEI. CDR3 in amino acids: CASSDSGSTEAFF. The CDR3 nucleotides are TGTGCCAGCAGTGATTCAGGGTCGACTGAAGCTTTCTTT.

The V and J genes are TRBV19 and TRBJ1-3, with TRBD1 matching over 7 bases. V shed 3 bases, J shed 2 bases, and the junction held 4 bases outside the gene matches. The CDR3 spans 15 residues. CDR1 and CDR2 from the germline V gene are LNHDA and SQIVND (reference sequence). CDR3 sequence reads: CASSMGGQTGNTIYF. The CDR3 DNA is TGTGCCAGTAGTATGGGGGGACAGACTGGAAACACCATATATTTT.

About this clone: The same CDR3 also results from other DNA sequences found in this sample. The gene calls are TRBV19 and TRBJ1-2; 7 nucleotides match TRBD1. The CDR3 has 14 amino acids. In germline, CDR1 is LNHDA, CDR2 SQIVND (reference sequence). V lost 5 bases to trimming and J lost 0 bases; unmatched junction nucleotides: 3. The DNA for the CDR3 is TGTGCCAGTAGTCGAGGACAGGCTAACTATGGCTACACCTTC. Its protein product is CASSRGQANYGYTF.

The chain employs TRBV28 and TRBJ2-1; TRBD2 might be the D (6 bases). Germline CDR1 is MDHEN and CDR2 is SYDVKM. Trimming removed 11 bases from V and 7 bases from J, with 21 bases in between. This CDR3 is 14 amino acids long. CDR3 sequence: CAGGSPRRGNEQFF. The CDR3 DNA reads TGTGCCGGGGGGAGCCCCAGACGCGGGAATGAGCAGTTCTTC.

The chain uses TRBV6-5 and TRBJ2-1, with TRBD2 identical over 10 bases. The CDR3 runs 15 residues. The germline V gene has CDR1 MNHEY and CDR2 SVGAGI. V lost 6 bases and J lost 4; bases outside the gene matches: 6. The CDR3 sequence: CASRYLAGAYNEQFF. For the CDR3, the DNA is TGTGCCAGCAGATACCTAGCGGGGGCGTACAATGAGCAGTTCTTC.

Only one count was recorded for this clone. The rearrangement links TRBV28 to TRBJ2-7; possible D gene TRBD2, 6 bases. Germline V gene data show CDR1 as MDHEN and CDR2 as SYDVKM. The CDR3 is 15 residues long. Trimming pared 5 bases from V and 0 bases from J, leaving 14 bases between. In DNA, the CDR3 is TGTGCCAGCAGTCGGGACTCCAGTTACTCCTACGAGCAGTACTTC. It encodes CASSRDSSYSYEQYF. Complete variable domain (other parts from reference TRBV28 and TRBJ2-7): DVKVTQSSRYLVKRTGEKVFLECVQDMDHENMFWYRQDPGLGLRLIYFSYDVKMKEKGDIPEGYSVSREKKERFSLILESASTNQTSMYLCASSRDSSYSYEQYFGPGTRLTVT.

The V and J genes are TRBV30 and TRBJ2-1, with D perhaps matching TRBD2 (7 bases). This CDR3 comprises 13 residues. V gave up 2 bases and J gave up 10 bases, with 15 bases separating them. Germline V gene sequence: CDR1 GTSNPN, CDR2 SVGIG (reference sequence). The CDR3 region is CAWSPMAGAEQFF. The CDR3 DNA is TGTGCCTGGAGTCCCATGGCGGGGGCCGAGCAGTTCTTC.

The genes are TRBV9 and TRBJ1-2; D might be TRBD1 (5 bases). The length of the CDR3 is 15 residues. V was cut by 0 bases and J by 0 bases, with 9 bases left in between. Looked up from germline, CDR1 is SGDLS and CDR2 is YYNGEE. The CDR3 region is CASSVDGGSNYGYTF. CDR3 nucleotides: TGTGCCAGCAGCGTAGACGGGGGATCTAACTATGGCTACACCTTC.

The genes are TRBV21-1 and TRBJ1-2; the D call of TRBD1 is as the table states it, not checked on the DNA. TRBV21-1 is recorded as a pseudogene. This CDR3 is built from 15 residues. The DNA for the CDR3 is TGTGCCAGCAGCAAAGAACAGACAACTAACTATGGCTACACCTTC. This sequence encodes CASSKEQTTNYGYTF.

The chain uses TRBV27 and TRBJ1-1; the match to TRBD1 covers 9 bases. There are 14 residues in the CDR3. J gave up 4 bases and V 7 bases, and 7 bases lay outside the gene matches. CDR1 is MNHEY, CDR2 SMNVEV, per germline (reference sequence). As DNA, the CDR3 is TGTGCCAGCACCTCCGGGACAGGGCCCACTGAAGCTTTCTTT. Translated, it gives CASTSGTGPTEAFF.

The V gene is TRBV24-1, the J gene TRBJ2-1, with D tentatively TRBD2 (6 bases). The V end lost 6 bases, the J end lost 7 bases, and 12 bases lay between the germline ends. Germline CDR1 is KGHDR and CDR2 is SFDVKD. The CDR3 totals 13 residues. The CDR3 spells CATSTPRENEQFF. CDR3 nucleotide sequence: TGTGCCACCAGTACCCCCCGGGAGAATGAGCAGTTCTTC.

Only one count was recorded for this clone. The rearrangement joins TRBV19 to TRBJ1-1, with 8 bases fitting TRBD1. The junction had 17 bases not matched to a gene; V was cut back by 3 bases and J by 5 bases. The CDR3 contains 18 residues. In germline, CDR1 is LNHDA, CDR2 SQIVND (reference sequence). CDR3 in DNA: TGTGCCAGTAGTATGGGAGGACAGGGTGTACTTGTAGGGACTGAAGCTTTCTTT. Its translation: CASSMGGQGVLVGTEAFF.

This chain joins TRBV15 and TRBJ1-1, with 10 bases lining up with TRBD1. Germline lookup yields CDR1 LNHNV and CDR2 YYDKDF (reference sequence). This CDR3 spans 15 amino acids. With V trimmed by 1 base and J by 5 bases, 4 bases remained unmatched. The CDR3 is CATSRGQGAITEAFF. CDR3 nucleotides: TGTGCCACCAGCAGAGGACAGGGGGCGATAACTGAAGCTTTCTTT.

This chain links TRBV7-9 with TRBJ1-1, with 8 bases lining up with TRBD1. The ends lost 5 bases at V and 7 bases at J; junction bases unmatched: 12. Per the germline V gene, CDR1 is SEHNR and CDR2 is FQNEAQ (reference sequence). This CDR3 spans 15 amino acids. In nucleotides, the CDR3 is TGTGCCAGCAGCCCCCGACAGGGGACGGTGGATGAAGCTTTCTTT. Translating it yields CASSPRQGTVDEAFF.

The gene calls are TRBV24-1 and TRBJ2-7; 7 nucleotides match TRBD1. The length of the CDR3 is 13 residues. The V segment lost 4 bases and the J segment 6 bases; nucleotides outside the gene matches: 5. CDR1 is KGHDR and CDR2 is SFDVKD in the germline V gene. Written as DNA, the CDR3 is TGTGCCACCAGTGAGACGACAGGGTCCGAGCAGTACTTC. Protein sequence: CATSETTGSEQYF.

About this clone: This specimen includes other DNA sequences encoding the same CDR3. The chain uses TRBV5-6 and TRBJ1-4; no reliable D call. There are 13 residues in the CDR3. CDR1 and CDR2 (germline): SGHDT, YYEEEE. Trimming pared 2 bases from V and 5 bases from J, leaving 7 bases between. The CDR3 loop reads CASSLAGNEKLFF. CDR3 bases: TGTGCCAGCAGCTTAGCGGGGAATGAAAAACTGTTTTTT.

The chain has TRBV6-5 and TRBJ1-1; D gene uncertain. Trimming left V 6 bases short and J 6 bases short, with 14 bases between. The CDR3 extends over 13 amino acids. The germline CDR1 and CDR2 sequences are MNHEY and SVGAGI. This chain's CDR3 is CASRRSVIAEAFF. The CDR3 DNA sequence: TGTGCCAGCAGACGTTCGGTTATTGCTGAAGCTTTCTTT.

This clone was counted a single time. The V gene is TRBV7-2, the J gene TRBJ2-2, with D perhaps matching TRBD1 (5 bases). Germline CDR1 reads SGHTA; CDR2 reads FQGNSA. The CDR3 extends over 15 amino acids. Trimming shortened V by 1 base and J by 4 bases, and 10 bases separated the two germline ends. The CDR3 reads CASSLEGIGTGELFF. For the CDR3, the DNA is TGTGCCAGCAGCTTAGAGGGGATCGGCACCGGGGAGCTGTTTTTT.

The V and J genes are TRBV18 and TRBJ1-1, with TRBD1 as a possible D gene (5 bases). Per germline, CDR1 KGHSH and CDR2 LQKENI. The CDR3 consists of 13 residues. The V and J ends lost 7 bases and 5 bases respectively, with 14 bases between them. The CDR3 bases are TGTGCCAGCTTACCGTCGGGGGGGACTGAAGCTTTCTTT. Translating it yields CASLPSGGTEAFF. The complete variable domain, with remaining parts taken from reference TRBV18 and TRBJ1-1, reads NAGVMQNPRHLVRRRGQEARLRCSPMKGHSHVYWYRQLPEEGLKFMVYLQKENIIDESGMPKERFSAEFPKEGPSILRIQQVVRGDSAAYFCASLPSGGTEAFFGQGTRLTVV.

The V gene is TRBV7-9, the J gene TRBJ2-1; 10 bases are a match to TRBD1. The germline V gene encodes CDR1 SEHNR and CDR2 FQNEAQ (reference sequence). Unmatched junction bases numbered 14, after V lost 6 bases and J lost 9 bases. This CDR3 contains 16 residues. CDR3 in DNA: TGTGCCAGCAGAGGCGCGTGGGACAGGGGAAACGGTGAGCAGTTCTTC. Amino acid sequence: CASRGAWDRGNGEQFF.

The rearrangement joins TRBV28 to TRBJ1-5, with D maybe TRBD1 (5 bases). This CDR3 contains 16 residues. V lost 3 bases to trimming and J lost 1 base, with 13 bases between them. Germline CDR1 reads MDHEN; CDR2 reads SYDVKM. This chain's CDR3 is CASSFSKGPSNQPQHF. The DNA for the CDR3 is TGTGCCAGCAGTTTTTCTAAGGGGCCAAGCAATCAGCCCCAGCATTTT.

This clone was counted between two and nine times. V is TRBV10-3 and J is TRBJ1-1; 7 positions agree with TRBD1. After removal of 10 bases from V and 2 bases from J, the junction contained 7 bases not matched to a gene. Germline CDR1 ENHRY, CDR2 SYGVKD. The CDR3 runs 13 residues. CDR3 coding DNA: TGTGCCACCCTGGGACAGCTTAACACTGAAGCTTTCTTT. It is translated as CATLGQLNTEAFF.

The chain recombines TRBV12-3 or TRBV12-4 with TRBJ2-7; D is unclear. Trimming removed 0 bases at V and 7 bases at J, with 7 bases between. The CDR3 has 12 amino acids. The CDR3 loop reads CASSLAPGEQYF. The CDR3 bases are TGTGCCAGCAGTTTAGCGCCCGGGGAGCAGTACTTC.

In this sample, this clone turned up once. The genes are TRBV4-1 and TRBJ2-2, with D unresolved. The ends were cut back, 1 base at V and 6 bases at J, with 9 bases in the middle. The CDR3 has 14 amino acids. CDR1 is MGHRA and CDR2 is YSYEKL in the germline V gene. The CDR3, as DNA: TGCGCCAGCAGCCAAGTCCCGGGTGCCGGGGAGCTGTTTTTT. The encoded protein is CASSQVPGAGELFF.

The rearrangement links TRBV2 to TRBJ2-7; TRBD2 aligns across 9 bases. J gave up 5 bases and V 4 bases, and 15 bases lay outside the gene matches. Germline values: CDR1 SNHLY, CDR2 FYNNEI. This CDR3 comprises 17 residues. The CDR3 DNA reads as TGTGCCAGCAGTGTAAAAGCGGGGGGTATACTTCCCCACGAGCAGTACTTC. Protein: CASSVKAGGILPHEQYF.

The rearrangement links TRBV4-1 to TRBJ1-4; unclear D gene. V was cut by 5 bases and J by 7 bases, with 20 bases left in between. The CDR3 is made up of 16 amino acids. Per the germline V gene, CDR1 is MGHRA and CDR2 is YSYEKL. CDR3 sequence: CASSAVGIREGEKLFF. CDR3 DNA sequence: TGCGCCAGCAGCGCCGTGGGTATTCGAGAGGGTGAAAAACTGTTTTTT.

V is TRBV9 and J is TRBJ2-3; D unresolved. Germline V gives CDR1 SGDLS, CDR2 YYNGEE. Trimming took off 4 bases at V and 6 bases at J, with 12 bases between the two ends. The CDR3 is 13 residues long. CDR3 sequence: CASSFTRWDTQYF. The CDR3, as DNA: TGTGCCAGCAGCTTCACTCGGTGGGATACGCAGTATTTT. The full variable domain, completed using reference TRBV9 and TRBJ2-3, is DSGVTQTPKHLITATGQRVTLRCSPRSGDLSVYWYQQSLDQGLQFLIQYYNGEERAKGNILERFSAQQFPDLHSELNLSSLELGDSALYFCASSFTRWDTQYFGPGTRLTVL.

The chain couples TRBV27 to TRBJ1-2, with a weak D call TRBD1 (6 bases). The V and J ends lost 5 bases and 0 bases respectively, with 13 bases between them. The length of the CDR3 is 15 residues. The germline V gene has CDR1 MNHEY and CDR2 SMNVEV (reference sequence). CDR3 nucleotide sequence: TGTGCCAGCAGTACCTCCTGGACAGCTAACTATGGCTACACCTTC. Translating it yields CASSTSWTANYGYTF.